This is a list of T cell receptor beta chains from one sample in a study of Graves' ophthalmopathy and Graves' hyperthyroidism. TCRdb itself ran the multiplex PCR reads through MiXCR, one entry per CDR3 protein. The data show roughly 610,000 distinct CDR3 sequences, 20% to 25% seen once. Sequencing used peripheral blood. These receptors came from a woman between 18 and 29 years old with stable Graves' hyperthyroidism. Some clones in this sample may be carry-over from other donors' samples. Each CDR3 is given with its conserved first and last residue. The order of the fields is V gene, J gene, CDR3 protein.

>TRBV30|TRBJ1-1
CAWNRDRGNTEAFF
>TRBV12-5|TRBJ2-2
CASGLVRTSEETGELFF
>TRBV6-5|TRBJ2-2
CASSYSTAGDTGELFF
>TRBV30|TRBJ2-7
CAWTPGTTPGEQYF
>TRBV3-1|TRBJ1-2
CASSQDGTALGYTF
>TRBV10-3|TRBJ1-1
CAITALGSTEAFF
>TRBV4-1|TRBJ1-1
CASSQDRWQGGATEAFF
>TRBV4-1|TRBJ1-2
CASSQGQLAGYTF
>TRBV6-1|TRBJ1-2
CASSLRMANYGYTF
>TRBV20-1|TRBJ2-5
CSARQYQETQYF
>TRBV6-2/TRBV6-3|TRBJ2-7
CASSWLAAEGQYF
>TRBV19|TRBJ2-6
CASSMHSGANVLTF
>TRBV16|TRBJ1-2
CASSPWTGGGYTF
>TRBV12-3/TRBV12-4|TRBJ1-2
CASSPGQLSWGYTF
>TRBV6-1|TRBJ2-7
CASSEALRTSGRAYEQYF
>TRBV6-2/TRBV6-3|TRBJ2-7
CASTKGQGAYEQYF
>TRBV7-9|TRBJ2-7
CASSFTRGSYEQYF
>TRBV28|TRBJ1-1
CASSLDTGLGTEAFF
>TRBV25-1|NA
CASSEGGGASVTQYF
>TRBV6-1|TRBJ1-1
CASSLTRGNEAFF
>TRBV28|TRBJ2-7
CASSRGRSYEQYF
>TRBV20-1|TRBJ2-2
CSARDGNTGDLFF
>TRBV6-1|TRBJ2-5
CASRRTGTSGRARETQYF
>TRBV12-3/TRBV12-4|TRBJ1-2
CASSFLSPPTGNYGYTF
>TRBV10-1|TRBJ1-1
CASRSAMNTEAFF
>TRBV29-1|TRBJ1-5
CSVEGGHNQPQHF
>TRBV12-3/TRBV12-4|TRBJ2-7
CASSLDLQEGEQYF
>TRBV28|TRBJ2-7
CASSGTGYFYEQYF
>TRBV20-1|TRBJ2-7
CSALRKRTGVRDEQYF
>TRBV19|TRBJ2-1
CASSFSGGSLVIEQFF
>TRBV7-2|TRBJ2-4
CASSLGGGAGKNIQYF
>TRBV18|TRBJ1-2
CASSPGAGGDYGYTF
>TRBV7-8|TRBJ2-7
CASSLGRTTFNYEQYF
>TRBV27|TRBJ1-2
CASRKPGTDYGYTF
>TRBV6-1|TRBJ2-7
CAIMPRGSYEQYF
>TRBV12-3/TRBV12-4|TRBJ2-7
CASSTPGGKDEQYF
>TRBV2|TRBJ2-4
CASSESGTGAPTNIQYF
>TRBV6-2/TRBV6-3|TRBJ1-5
CASAQARDRGQPQHF
>TRBV11-2|TRBJ1-1
CASSLNSGVEAFF
>TRBV20-1|TRBJ2-7
CSATGQAPYEQYF
>TRBV27|TRBJ1-1
CASSSPATGRTEAFF
>TRBV28|TRBJ2-5
CASSPTSGAYQETQYF
>TRBV7-9|TRBJ1-1
CASSKQGAQVEAFF
>TRBV7-3|TRBJ2-2
CASSPKGRAGTGELFF
>TRBV10-3|TRBJ2-5
CAISESERQGGRETQYF
>TRBV27|TRBJ1-1
CASSLQGDGTEAFF
>TRBV28|TRBJ2-4
CASSLGSNIQYF
>TRBV2|TRBJ2-7
CASSEQGYEQYF
>TRBV27|TRBJ1-5
CASRDANQPQHF
>TRBV11-3|TRBJ2-2
CASSLGGGTNTGELFF